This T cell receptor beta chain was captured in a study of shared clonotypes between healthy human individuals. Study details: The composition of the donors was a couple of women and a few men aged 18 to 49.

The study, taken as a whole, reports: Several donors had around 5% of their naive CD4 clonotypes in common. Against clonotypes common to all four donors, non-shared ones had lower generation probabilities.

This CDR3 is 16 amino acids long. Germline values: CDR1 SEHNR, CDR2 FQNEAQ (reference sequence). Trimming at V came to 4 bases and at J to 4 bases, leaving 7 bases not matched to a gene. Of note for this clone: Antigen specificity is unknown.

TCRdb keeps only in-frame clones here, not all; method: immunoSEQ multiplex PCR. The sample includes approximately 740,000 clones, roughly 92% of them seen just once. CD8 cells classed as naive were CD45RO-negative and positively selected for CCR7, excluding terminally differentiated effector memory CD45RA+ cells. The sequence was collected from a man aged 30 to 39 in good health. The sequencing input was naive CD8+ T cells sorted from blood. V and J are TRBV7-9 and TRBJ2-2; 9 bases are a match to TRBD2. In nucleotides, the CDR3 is TGTGCCAGCAGCTACCCAGCGGGAGGTGCCACCGGGGAGCTGTTTTTT. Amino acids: CASSYPAGGATGELFF.